Below are 7 T cell receptor beta chains sequenced from a single sample in a study of cytomegalovirus exposure and HLA in healthy donors. The PCR had 60 Vbeta and 13 Jbeta primers. Profiling relied on immunoSEQ multiplex PCR, and the TCRdb table lists in-frame clones only, not all of them. Of around 140,000 clones listed, about 87% are singletons. Sequenced sample: PBMCs. Receptors originate from a woman in her twenties or thirties in good health and CMV-seronegative.

V usage is TRBV27 and J usage is TRBJ1-2; D remains ambiguous. CDR3 length equals 15 residues. V was cut by 3 bases and J by 4 bases, with 15 bases left in between. The germline CDR1 and CDR2 sequences are MNHEY and SMNVEV (reference sequence). In nucleotides, the CDR3 is TGTGCCAGCAGTTTCGTGCCCCGGAGGAGCTATGGCTACACCTTC. It encodes CASSFVPRRSYGYTF.

V gene TRBV7-6 combines with J gene TRBJ2-7, with 8 bases that match TRBD1. Germline loops: CDR1 SGHVS, CDR2 FNYEAQ. V was pared by 6 bases and J by 4 bases, with 17 bases of the junction left unmatched. The CDR3 runs to 17 residues. CDR3 sequence: CASSLTATGTGSYEQYF. The CDR3 DNA reads TGTGCCAGCAGTCTCACAGCCACCGGGACAGGCAGTTACGAGCAGTACTTC.

This chain connects TRBV5-1 to TRBJ1-3; tentative D call: TRBD1 (6 bases). CDR1 is SGHRS and CDR2 is YFSETQ in the germline V gene. Trimming shortened V by 0 bases and J by 3 bases, and 10 bases separated the two germline ends. This CDR3 region has 15 residues. CDR3 coding DNA: TGCGCCAGCAGCTTGGAGGGGGTCCTTGGAAACACCATATATTTT. Translating gives CASSLEGVLGNTIYF.

With respect to this clone: At one boundary the junction diverges from the germline segment, which might be a read error. The CDR3 loop is CSSRDKLGQMNTEAFF. The DNA of the CDR3 is TGTTCCAGCAGGGATAAGTTAGGACAGATGAACACTGAAGCTTTCTTT. The chain couples TRBV7-9 to TRBJ1-1, with D maybe TRBD1 (6 bases). Germline V gene data show CDR1 as SEHNR and CDR2 as FQNEAQ (reference sequence). There are 16 residues in the CDR3.

The J gene is TRBJ1-5, the V gene TRBV19; 7 bases are shared with TRBD1. The germline V gene has CDR1 LNHDA and CDR2 SQIVND (reference sequence). The CDR3 contains 12 residues. Trimming at V came to 7 bases and at J to 6 bases, leaving 3 bases not matched to a gene. The CDR3 loop is CASTTGIQPQHF. The CDR3 coding sequence is TGTGCCAGTACGACAGGGATTCAGCCCCAGCATTTT.

The chain recombines TRBV6-1 with TRBJ1-5, with TRBD1 as a possible D gene (5 bases). With 0 bases removed from V and 6 bases from J, the gap between germline ends came to 9 bases. This CDR3 has 14 amino acids. The germline V gene has CDR1 MNHNS and CDR2 SASEGT. The CDR3 reads CASSEASGGQPQHF. CDR3 DNA: TGTGCCAGCAGTGAAGCGTCCGGGGGTCAGCCCCAGCATTTT.

The rearrangement joins TRBV6-7 to TRBJ1-1; weak D call: TRBD1 (5 bases). TRBV6-7 is marked as an open reading frame, function uncertain. V dropped 10 bases and J dropped 3 bases, with 27 bases sitting between them. CDR3 length: 17 residues. CDR3 in amino acids: CATPLFRWGIADTEAFF. Here the CDR3 DNA reads TGTGCCACCCCACTTTTTAGGTGGGGCATCGCTGACACTGAAGCTTTCTTT.